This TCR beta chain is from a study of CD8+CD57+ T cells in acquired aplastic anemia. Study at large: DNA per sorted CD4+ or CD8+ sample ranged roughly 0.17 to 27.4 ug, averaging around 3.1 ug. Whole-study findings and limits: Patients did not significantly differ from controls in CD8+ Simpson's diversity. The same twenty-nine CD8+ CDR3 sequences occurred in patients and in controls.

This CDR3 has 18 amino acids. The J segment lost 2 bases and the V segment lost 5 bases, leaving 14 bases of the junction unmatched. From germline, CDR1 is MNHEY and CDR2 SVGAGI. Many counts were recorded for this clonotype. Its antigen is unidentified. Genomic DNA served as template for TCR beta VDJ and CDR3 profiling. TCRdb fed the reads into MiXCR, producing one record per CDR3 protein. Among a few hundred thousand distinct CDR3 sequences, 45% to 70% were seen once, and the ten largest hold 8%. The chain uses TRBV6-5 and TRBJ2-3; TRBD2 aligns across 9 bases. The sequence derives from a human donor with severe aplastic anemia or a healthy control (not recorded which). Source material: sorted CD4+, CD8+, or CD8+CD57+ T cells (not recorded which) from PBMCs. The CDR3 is CASSPTSLAGRATDTQYF. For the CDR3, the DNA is TGTGCCAGCAGTCCTACCTCCCTAGCGGGGAGGGCCACAGATACGCAGTATTTT.